The T cell receptor (beta chain) described here comes from a study of CD8+ T cells in alopecia areata. Peripheral blood, together with lesional scalp punch biopsies, was collected from alopecia areata patients. PBMCs provided sorted CD4+ and CD8+ T cells. Sequencing used cDNA as its template, made by extracting RNA and reverse transcribing it. Clones were read by immunoSEQ multiplex PCR, and TCRdb kept only the in-frame ones, dropping some. The data show 100,000 to 150,000 clones, less than 50% seen once. CDR3 length equals 12 residues. Trimming removed 11 bases from V and 8 bases from J; junction bases left unmatched: 5. Germline V CDR1 and CDR2: MNHEY, SMNVEV (reference sequence).

The receptor was derived from a human donor with alopecia areata. The chain employs TRBV27 and TRBJ2-1; 11 nucleotides agree with TRBD2. Sequenced material: NKG2D-low CD8+ T cells sorted from blood. CDR3 residues: CAATSGSYEQFF. The DNA of the CDR3 is TGTGCCGCAACTAGCGGGAGTTATGAGCAGTTCTTC.